These 8 T cell receptor beta chains share one sample of origin, sequenced in a study of shared clonotypes between healthy human individuals. Sequencing used immunoSEQ multiplex PCR; TCRdb keeps in-frame clones, though not all of them. The sample includes 2 million or so clones, about 95% seen only once; the top ten take 0.1% to 0.15%. What was sequenced was naive CD4+ T cells sorted from blood. Subset of the sample: CD45RA+ positively selected. Source of these receptors: a man aged 18 to 29 in good health.

This chain uses TRBV5-1 with TRBJ2-1; 8 bases agree with TRBD1. This CDR3 has 17 residues. Germline CDR1 and CDR2: SGHRS and YFSETQ. After removal of 1 base from V and 8 bases from J, the junction contained 14 bases not matched to a gene. The CDR3 DNA is TGCGCCAGCAGCTTGAGAGCTCTCCAGGGGGCCGTGGATGAGCAGTTCTTC. Translation gives CASSLRALQGAVDEQFF.

This clone showed up just once. The chain joins TRBV6-5 to TRBJ1-6, with TRBD1 matching 7 bases. The junction had 2 bases not matched to a gene; V was cut back by 0 bases and J by 6 bases. The CDR3 loop spans 15 amino acids. Germline loops: CDR1 MNHEY, CDR2 SVGAGI. CDR3 coding DNA: TGTGCCAGCAGTTACTCCGGGACAGCTAATTCACCCCTCCACTTT. Translated: CASSYSGTANSPLHF.

The chain joins TRBV6-5 to TRBJ2-5, with D possibly TRBD1 on 6 matching bases. Germline values: CDR1 MNHEY, CDR2 SVGAGI. This CDR3 contains 14 residues. V was trimmed by 1 base and J by 4 bases, leaving 10 bases between them. This chain's CDR3 is CASSYWEGGETQYF. CDR3 nucleotide sequence: TGTGCCAGCAGTTACTGGGAAGGGGGAGAGACCCAGTACTTC.

This sequence joins TRBV15 and TRBJ2-7; D unresolved. CDR3 length equals 13 residues. V lost 1 base and J 7 bases, leaving 11 bases between the germline ends. The germline V gene encodes CDR1 LNHNV and CDR2 YYDKDF (reference sequence). The CDR3 protein is CATSRVVVGEQYF. The CDR3 bases are TGTGCCACCAGCAGAGTTGTTGTGGGAGAGCAGTACTTC.

The V and J genes are TRBV5-5 and TRBJ1-3; D is unresolved. This CDR3 spans 14 amino acids. Trimming stripped 2 bases from V and 4 bases from J, with 10 bases between. Germline V gene data show CDR1 as SGHKS and CDR2 as YYEKEE (reference sequence). CDR3 loop: CASSFSVFGNTIYF. In DNA, the CDR3 is TGTGCCAGCAGCTTCAGTGTTTTCGGAAACACCATATATTTT. The whole variable domain, filled in from reference TRBV5-5 and TRBJ1-3, reads DAGVTQSPTHLIKTRGQQVTLRCSPISGHKSVSWYQQVLGQGPQFIFQYYEKEERGRGNFPDRFSARQFPNYSSELNVNALLLGDSALYLCASSFSVFGNTIYFGEGSWLTVV.

The genes are TRBV2 and TRBJ1-3; no firm D call. CDR3 length equals 14 residues. The V gene's germline CDR1 is SNHLY and CDR2 FYNNEI. Trimming pared 6 bases from V and 0 bases from J, leaving 9 bases between. CDR3 in amino acids: CASRSESSGNTIYF. The DNA of the CDR3 is TGTGCCAGCAGGTCAGAGAGCTCTGGAAACACCATATATTTT.

The chain joins TRBV27 to TRBJ2-1, with 10 bases identical to TRBD2. This CDR3 comprises 16 residues. The J segment lost 3 bases and the V segment lost 4 bases, leaving 6 bases of the junction unmatched. From germline, CDR1 is MNHEY and CDR2 SMNVEV (reference sequence). CDR3 protein: CASSWLAGANYNEQFF. CDR3 in DNA: TGTGCCAGCAGTTGGCTAGCGGGAGCTAACTACAATGAGCAGTTCTTC.

The CDR3 sequence: CSVWGGTEKGEQFF. The CDR3 region has the DNA TGCAGCGTGTGGGGGGGGACAGAGAAGGGTGAGCAGTTCTTC. V usage is TRBV29-1 and J usage is TRBJ2-1; either TRBD1 or TRBD2 may supply D (7 bases each). Per germline, CDR1 SQVTM and CDR2 ANQGSEA. The CDR3 length is 14 residues. Trimming shortened V by 6 bases and J by 9 bases, and 21 bases separated the two germline ends.